This T cell receptor beta chain was captured by sequencing in a study of T cell responses to AZD1222 COVID-19 vaccine. Notes on the study in general: Among the donors, most were white British and more were female, and clonal diversity was possibly underestimated.

This clone appeared a few times. Its antigen is unidentified. The method was immunoSEQ multiplex PCR; TCRdb's version includes in-frame clones alone and lacks a portion of them. The profile shows around 130,000 clones, about nine tenths of them singletons. V gave up 1 base and J gave up 5 bases, with 6 bases separating them. Germline V gene lookup returns CDR1 SGHAT and CDR2 FQNNGV. This CDR3 spans 12 amino acids. The chain joins TRBV11-2 to TRBJ2-7; no firm D call. The sequencing here drew on peripheral blood, taken 28 days after the second AZD1222 dose. The receptor's source is an adult who received the AZD1222 COVID-19 vaccine. The CDR3 DNA follows: TGTGCCAGCAGCTTAGTGGGTGACGAGCAGTACTTC. Encoded protein: CASSLVGDEQYF.